The 21 T cell receptor beta chains reported below all come from one sample, sequenced in a study of OX40 agonist ivuxolimab in advanced cancers. Profiled with immunoSEQ multiplex PCR; TCRdb holds only in-frame clones, not every one. The sample lists tens of thousands of clones, 65% to 85% occurring once. This material consisted of CD4+ or CD8+ T cells sorted from blood, taken in a trial of the OX40 agonist ivuxolimab. Every receptor here comes from an adult with an advanced solid tumor such as melanoma, head and neck, liver or kidney cancer.

Notes on this clone: Different DNA sequences within this sample yield the same CDR3. The V and J genes are TRBV7-2 and TRBJ1-2; D is unclear. The V end was cut by 3 bases, the J end by 4 bases, with 6 bases between. This CDR3 has 12 amino acids. CDR1 SGHTA and CDR2 FQGNSA come from the germline V gene. CDR3 amino acids: CASSFSGYGYTF. In DNA, the CDR3 is TGTGCCAGCAGCTTTTCTGGCTATGGCTACACCTTC.

This sequence joins TRBV5-1 and TRBJ2-7; 9 bases line up with TRBD1. Germline values: CDR1 SGHRS, CDR2 YFSETQ. V gave up 4 bases and J gave up 7 bases; unmatched junction bases: 12. The CDR3 loop spans 15 amino acids. The CDR3 sequence is CASSEVGQGLWEQYF. The DNA for the CDR3 is TGCGCCAGCAGCGAGGTCGGACAGGGGCTGTGGGAGCAGTACTTC.

V usage is TRBV12-5 and J usage is TRBJ1-5; TRBD1 agrees at 12 bases. CDR1 LGHNT and CDR2 FRNRAP come from the germline V gene. The V and J ends lost 4 bases and 6 bases, in that order; junction bases with no gene match: 13. The CDR3 runs 18 residues. The CDR3 DNA sequence: TGTGCTAGTGGTTCGCTTCCGGGACAGGGGGCATCGATTCAGCCCCAGCATTTT. It specifies CASGSLPGQGASIQPQHF.

The chain has TRBV7-9 and TRBJ2-5, with no clear D. Germline V gene lookup returns CDR1 SEHNR and CDR2 FQNEAQ (reference sequence). This CDR3 is built from 14 residues. V lost 4 bases and J 0 bases, leaving 9 bases between the germline ends. CDR3 in amino acids: CASSSDMYQETQYF. Here the CDR3 DNA reads TGTGCCAGCAGCTCCGACATGTACCAAGAGACCCAGTACTTC.

This chain links TRBV5-4 with TRBJ2-2; 7 bases are a match to TRBD2. The V and J ends lost 3 bases and 6 bases, in that order; junction bases with no gene match: 5. The germline V gene has CDR1 SGHNT and CDR2 YYREEE (reference sequence). This CDR3 has 14 residues. CDR3 in amino acids: CASSSGEGSGELFF. The CDR3 DNA is TGTGCCAGCAGCTCGGGGGAGGGGTCCGGGGAGCTGTTTTTT.

The chain combines TRBV6-5 with TRBJ2-1; 7 positions agree with TRBD2. The CDR3 totals 16 residues. From germline, CDR1 is MNHEY and CDR2 SVGAGI. Trimming removed 4 bases from V and 3 bases from J; junction bases left unmatched: 9. CDR3 residues: CASSLAGLGGYNEQFF. DNA for the CDR3: TGTGCCAGCAGTTTAGCGGGCCTGGGAGGCTACAATGAGCAGTTCTTC.

The chain combines TRBV5-1 with TRBJ2-3; D gene uncertain. Trimming shortened V by 0 bases and J by 0 bases, and 2 bases separated the two germline ends. CDR1 is SGHRS, CDR2 YFSETQ, per germline. The CDR3 totals 13 residues. The CDR3 spells CASSLASTDTQYF. In nucleotides, the CDR3 is TGCGCCAGCAGCTTGGCTAGCACAGATACGCAGTATTTT.

The rearrangement links TRBV7-2 to TRBJ1-3, with unresolved D. CDR1 and CDR2 from the germline V gene are SGHTA and FQGNSA. CDR3 length: 15 residues. The V and J ends lost 4 bases and 0 bases respectively, with 10 bases between them. The CDR3 region is CASSSLPDSGNTIYF. CDR3 sequence (DNA): TGTGCCAGCAGCTCCTTACCCGACTCTGGAAACACCATATATTTT.

V and J are TRBV7-2 and TRBJ2-3; no definite D call. The length of the CDR3 is 12 residues. Germline-derived CDR1 and CDR2 are SGHTA and FQGNSA. V was clipped by 3 bases and J by 7 bases, with 8 bases between them. The CDR3 nucleotides are TGTGCCAGCAGCTTGCCCTTCAATACGCAGTATTTT. The encoded protein is CASSLPFNTQYF.

The table lists this clone with a few counts. The rearrangement uses TRBV28 and TRBJ1-1; no reliable D call. Trimming shortened V by 2 bases and J by 0 bases, and 7 bases separated the two germline ends. The CDR3 covers 14 residues. Germline V CDR1 and CDR2: MDHEN, SYDVKM. The chain's CDR3 is CASSLGRMNTEAFF. The CDR3 DNA reads TGTGCCAGCAGTTTAGGGAGGATGAACACTGAAGCTTTCTTT.

The V call is TRBV7-2, the J call TRBJ1-6; TRBD1 is a possible D gene (5 bases). Germline V gene sequence: CDR1 SGHTA, CDR2 FQGNSA. This CDR3 spans 14 amino acids. The V and J ends lost 1 base and 7 bases respectively, with 8 bases between them. The CDR3 sequence: CASSLGGLNSPLHF. The CDR3 DNA reads as TGTGCCAGCAGCTTAGGGGGGTTGAATTCACCCCTCCACTTT.

This chain joins TRBV6-6 and TRBJ2-5; D uncertain. This CDR3 contains 11 residues. Germline V lookup: CDR1 MNHNY, CDR2 SVGAGI (reference sequence). V was pared by 11 bases and J by 5 bases, with 12 bases between. The CDR3: CAAEFRETQYF. CDR3 in DNA: TGTGCCGCAGAATTCAGGGAGACCCAGTACTTC.

The chain links TRBV27 to TRBJ2-5; TRBD2 matches at 11 bases. CDR1 is MNHEY, CDR2 SMNVEV, per germline (reference sequence). The V gene end was trimmed by 3 bases and the J gene end by 11 bases; junction bases not matched to a gene: 11. CDR3 length: 15 residues. The CDR3 bases are TGTGCCAGCAGTTTTCAACTAGCGGGAGCGGGGGAGCAGTACTTC. Amino acids: CASSFQLAGAGEQYF.

This clone is medium-sized (0.01 to 0.1%) by share. A read error may account for a junction end that differs from germline. The chain uses TRBV7-7 and TRBJ2-7, with 7 bases that match TRBD1. The V gene's germline CDR1 is SSHAT and CDR2 FNYEAQ (reference sequence). The length of the CDR3 is 14 residues. CDR3 amino acids: CASSLGGQSYEQYF. Written as DNA, the CDR3 is TGTGCTAGCAGCTTAGGGGGACAGTCCTACGAGCAGTACTTC.

There are a few counts of this clone. The chain has TRBV19 and TRBJ2-1; 7 bases map to TRBD1. The ends lost 7 bases at V and 8 bases at J; junction bases unmatched: 14. CDR1 and CDR2 (germline): LNHDA, SQIVND (reference sequence). The CDR3 is 15 residues long. DNA of the CDR3: TGTGCCAGTAACCTCCACAAACAGGGGCAAGATGAGCAGTTCTTC. It codes for CASNLHKQGQDEQFF.

The chain has TRBV28 and TRBJ2-3; D is perhaps TRBD1 (6 bases). The CDR3 totals 13 residues. The germline CDR1 and CDR2 sequences are MDHEN and SYDVKM. V dropped 5 bases and J dropped 1 base, with 7 bases sitting between them. DNA for the CDR3: TGTGCCAGCAGTCAGGGGCGCACAGATACGCAGTATTTT. Translating gives CASSQGRTDTQYF.

J is TRBJ2-7 and V is TRBV5-1; possibly TRBD1 for D (5 bases). CDR1 and CDR2 (germline): SGHRS, YFSETQ. V gave up 4 bases and J gave up 3 bases, with 8 bases separating them. The CDR3 is 12 residues long. The CDR3 DNA follows: TGCGCCAGCAGCGCCACAGGCTACGAGCAGTACTTC. This codes for CASSATGYEQYF.

The rearrangement links TRBV28 to TRBJ2-1, with 7 nucleotides matching TRBD1. V lost 1 base and J lost 0; bases outside the gene matches: 9. The CDR3 contains 18 residues. Looked up from germline, CDR1 is MDHEN and CDR2 is SYDVKM. The CDR3 loop is CASSLSDRVEISYNEQFF. The CDR3 DNA follows: TGTGCCAGCAGTTTATCCGACAGGGTAGAAATCTCCTACAATGAGCAGTTCTTC.

V gene TRBV15 combines with J gene TRBJ2-4; possibly TRBD1 for D (5 bases). Germline values: CDR1 LNHNV, CDR2 YYDKDF (reference sequence). Trimming pared 0 bases from V and 8 bases from J, leaving 17 bases between. The CDR3 covers 16 residues. The CDR3, as DNA: TGTGCCACCAGCAGAGATAGAGGTCAGGGTTTATACATTCAGTACTTC. This translates into CATSRDRGQGLYIQYF.

The V call is TRBV10-3, the J call TRBJ2-3; TRBD2 matches 7 bases. The V gene's germline CDR1 is ENHRY and CDR2 SYGVKD. With 10 bases clipped from V and 3 bases from J, the junction kept 7 bases outside the gene matches. The CDR3 consists of 13 residues. CDR3 bases: TGTGCCACTCGCGGGAGAGGGACAGATACGCAGTATTTT. Its protein product is CATRGRGTDTQYF.

The chain combines TRBV5-1 with TRBJ2-3; a weak D match, TRBD2 (7 bases). CDR1 SGHRS and CDR2 YFSETQ come from the germline V gene. The CDR3 has 14 residues. Between the trimmed V and J ends, which lost 7 bases and 3 bases, there was a span of 15 bases. The CDR3 protein is CASFAGAGTDTQYF. In nucleotides, the CDR3 is TGCGCCAGCTTCGCGGGGGCGGGTACAGATACGCAGTATTTT.